The source of this T cell receptor beta chain is a study of beta chain features in type 1 diabetes. Findings of the study overall: Shorter TCRB CDR3s, moderately but significantly so, marked every one of the four CD4+ subsets in Type 1 diabetes patients.

Expressed TCRB transcripts were sequenced because the entire RNA isolate underwent reverse transcription. Libraries were prepared by immunoSEQ multiplex PCR; TCRdb keeps only in-frame clonotypes and omits some of them. Altogether roughly 450,000 clones are present, around 13% being singletons, with the ten largest covering approximately 0.035%. Regarding this clone: The antigen remains unidentified.

Input material: naive CD4+ T cells from blood. This TCR derives from a man between 25 and 39 years old in good health.

The CDR3 region has the DNA TGTGCCACCGCCGGCACAGATACGCAGTATTTT. Translating it yields CATAGTDTQYF. The V gene is TRBV10-3, the J gene TRBJ2-3; D not certain. This CDR3 comprises 11 residues. The germline CDR1 and CDR2 sequences are ENHRY and SYGVKD. V lost 10 bases, J lost 1 base, and 6 bases lay in between.